This T cell receptor beta chain was recovered during a study of blood T cell repertoires in COVID-19. Study-level background: Both acute and convalescent COVID-19 samples were obtained from the United States, Italy and Spain. Sample material is recorded as cDNA or gDNA derived from T cells, B-cell-depleted T cells, or PBMCs.

There are 15 residues in the CDR3. In germline, CDR1 is LGHDT, CDR2 YNNKEL (reference sequence). Unmatched junction bases numbered 6, after V lost 4 bases and J lost 4 bases. Under the authors' procedure: Reference gene primer amplification in the assay estimated nucleated cell counts. The data were produced by immunoSEQ multiplex PCR, yet TCRdb's version contains in-frame clones alone and is incomplete. Clonal size and the V and J genes are those of that table, whereas D and trimming came from the DNA. The data hold 200,000 to 300,000 clones, with around 87% observed a single time. The TCR comes from a woman aged 50 to 60 with acute or convalescent COVID-19. The chain recombines TRBV3-1 (or the pseudogene TRBV3-2) with TRBJ2-2; 7 positions match TRBD2. The specimen was peripheral blood. The CDR3 nucleotides read TGTGCCAGCAGCCTCTGGACTAGGCTCACCGGGGAGCTGTTTTTT. Protein product: CASSLWTRLTGELFF.